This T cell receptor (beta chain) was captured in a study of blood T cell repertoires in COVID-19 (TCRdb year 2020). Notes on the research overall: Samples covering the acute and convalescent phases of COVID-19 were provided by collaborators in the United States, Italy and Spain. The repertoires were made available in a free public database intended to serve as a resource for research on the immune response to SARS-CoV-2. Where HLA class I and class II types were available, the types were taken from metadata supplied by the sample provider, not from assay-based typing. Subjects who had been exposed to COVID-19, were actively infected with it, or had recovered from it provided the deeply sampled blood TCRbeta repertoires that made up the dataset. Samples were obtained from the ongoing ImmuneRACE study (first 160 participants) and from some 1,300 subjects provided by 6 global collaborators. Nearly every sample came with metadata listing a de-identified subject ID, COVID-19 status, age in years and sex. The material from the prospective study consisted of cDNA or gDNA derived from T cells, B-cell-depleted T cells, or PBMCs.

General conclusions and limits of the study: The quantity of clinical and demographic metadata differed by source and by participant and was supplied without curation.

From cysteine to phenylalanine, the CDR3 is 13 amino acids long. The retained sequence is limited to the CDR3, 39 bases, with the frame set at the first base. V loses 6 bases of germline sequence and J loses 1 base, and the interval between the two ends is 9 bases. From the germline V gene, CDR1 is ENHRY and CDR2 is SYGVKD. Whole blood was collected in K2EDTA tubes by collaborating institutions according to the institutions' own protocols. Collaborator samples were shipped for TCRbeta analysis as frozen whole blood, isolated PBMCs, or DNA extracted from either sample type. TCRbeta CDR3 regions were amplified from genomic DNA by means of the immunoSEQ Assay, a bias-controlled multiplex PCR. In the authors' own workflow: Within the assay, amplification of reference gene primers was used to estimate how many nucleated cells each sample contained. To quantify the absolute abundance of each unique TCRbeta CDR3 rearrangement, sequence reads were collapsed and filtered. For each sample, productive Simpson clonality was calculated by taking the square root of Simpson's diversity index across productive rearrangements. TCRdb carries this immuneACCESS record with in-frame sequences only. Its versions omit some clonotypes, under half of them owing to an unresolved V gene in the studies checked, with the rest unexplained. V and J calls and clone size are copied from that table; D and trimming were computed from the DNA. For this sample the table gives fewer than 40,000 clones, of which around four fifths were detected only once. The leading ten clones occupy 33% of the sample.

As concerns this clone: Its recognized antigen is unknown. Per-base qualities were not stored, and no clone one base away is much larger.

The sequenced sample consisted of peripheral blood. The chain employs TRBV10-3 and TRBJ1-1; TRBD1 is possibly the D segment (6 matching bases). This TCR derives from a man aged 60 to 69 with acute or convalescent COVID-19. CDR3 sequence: CAISRDKNTEAFF. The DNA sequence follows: TGTGCCATCAGCCGGGACAAGAACACTGAAGCTTTCTTT.